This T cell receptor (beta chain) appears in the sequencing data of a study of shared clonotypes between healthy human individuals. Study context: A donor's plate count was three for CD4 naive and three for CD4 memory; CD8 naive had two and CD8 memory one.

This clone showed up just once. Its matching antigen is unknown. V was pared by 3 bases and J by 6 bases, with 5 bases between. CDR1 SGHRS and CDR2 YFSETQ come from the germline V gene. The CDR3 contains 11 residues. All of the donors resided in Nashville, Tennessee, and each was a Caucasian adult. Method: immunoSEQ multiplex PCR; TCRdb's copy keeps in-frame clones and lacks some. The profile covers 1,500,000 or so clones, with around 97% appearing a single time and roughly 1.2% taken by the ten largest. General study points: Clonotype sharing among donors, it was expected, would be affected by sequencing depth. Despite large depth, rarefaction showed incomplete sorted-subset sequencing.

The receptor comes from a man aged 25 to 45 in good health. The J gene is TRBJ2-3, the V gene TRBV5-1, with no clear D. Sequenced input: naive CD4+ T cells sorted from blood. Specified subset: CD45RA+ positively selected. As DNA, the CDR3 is TGCGCCAGCAGCTCCGGTGATACGCAGTATTTT. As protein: CASSSGDTQYF. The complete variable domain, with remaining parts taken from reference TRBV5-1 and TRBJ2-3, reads KAGVTQTPRYLIKTRGQQVTLSCSPISGHRSVSWYQQTPGQGLQFLFEYFSETQRNKGNFPGRFSGRQFSNSRSEMNVSTLELGDSALYLCASSSGDTQYFGPGTRLTVL.